This T cell receptor (beta chain) was documented in a study of blood T cell repertoires in COVID-19. Study background: The samples span acute and convalescent COVID-19 from the United States, Italy and Spain. The analysed material was cDNA or gDNA that came from T cells, B-cell-depleted T cells, or PBMCs.

The authors' processing: Researchers report that nucleated cell counts were estimated from reference gene primer amplification. The data were produced by immunoSEQ multiplex PCR, yet TCRdb's version contains in-frame clones alone and is incomplete. The DNA gave D and trimming, while V, J and clone size come from that table. Here the sample spans over 150,000 clones, roughly 89% being singletons. Germline CDR1 is KGHSH and CDR2 is LQKENI. V lost 3 bases, J lost 8 bases, and 10 bases lay in between. This CDR3 has 12 residues. The source is a man in his fifties with acute or convalescent COVID-19. The chain has TRBV18 and TRBJ1-2, with D possibly being TRBD1 (6 bases). What was sequenced was peripheral blood. Here the CDR3 DNA reads TGTGCCAGCTCACCTCAAGGGGGAGGCTACACCTTC. Residues: CASSPQGGGYTF.